The rows below give T cell receptor beta chains drawn from one sample of a study of blood T cell repertoires in COVID-19. TCRdb's table, derived via immunoSEQ multiplex PCR, lists solely in-frame clones and lacks some. The sample shows some 180,000 clones, 78% of them seen only once. The sample was peripheral blood. The receptors shown here come from a woman aged 80 or over with active or convalescent COVID-19. The CDR3 runs from the conserved cysteine through the conserved F or W. The D gene is left open where the match is weak. Size tells how often a clone was seen (once, few, many) or the class of an expanded clone, and some rows leave it out.

D	V	J	size	CDR3	DNA
TRBD1	TRBV5-5	TRBJ2-3	NA	CASSVGTGVIGDTQYF	TGTGCCAGCAGCGTCGGGACAGGGGTAATCGGAGATACGCAGTATTTT
TRBD1	TRBV7-7	TRBJ1-2	NA	CAGRQTGNGYTF	TGTGCTGGACGACAGACAGGGAATGGCTACACCTTC
TRBD2	TRBV9	TRBJ2-2	NA	CASSATSGVPGELFF	TGTGCCAGCAGCGCGACTAGCGGGGTCCCCGGGGAGCTGTTTTTT
NA	TRBV7-8	TRBJ2-1	few	CASSLAGHQNNEQFF	TGTGCCAGCAGCTTAGCGGGGCACCAAAACAATGAGCAGTTCTTC
NA	TRBV5-1	TRBJ1-2	NA	CASSLMTNRAAGGYTF	TGCGCCAGCAGCCTTATGACGAACCGTGCAGCGGGTGGCTACACCTTC
TRBD2	TRBV3-1/TRBV3-2	TRBJ2-3	few	CASSWGGAGGTDTQYF	TGTGCCAGCAGCTGGGGAGGGGCAGGTGGAACAGATACGCAGTATTTT
NA	TRBV4-1	TRBJ2-6	NA	CASSQLASGANVLTF	TGCGCCAGCAGCCAATTGGCTTCCGGGGCCAACGTCCTGACTTTC
TRBD1	TRBV28	TRBJ2-7	NA	CASSLAGTGGYEQYF	TGTGCCAGCAGTTTAGCCGGGACAGGAGGCTACGAGCAGTACTTC
NA	TRBV5-8	TRBJ1-2	few	CASSLDPEVGGYTF	TGTGCCAGCAGCTTGGATCCCGAGGTCGGCGGCTACACCTTC
TRBD2	TRBV28	TRBJ2-6	NA	CASSFLASGNSGANVLTF	TGTGCCAGCAGTTTTTTGGCTAGCGGGAACTCTGGGGCCAACGTCCTGACTTTC
NA	TRBV4-1	TRBJ2-7	NA	CASSQVLGKVYEQYF	TGCGCCAGCAGCCAAGTCCTAGGAAAGGTGTACGAGCAGTACTTC
NA	TRBV7-9	TRBJ2-5	NA	CASSLAPERETQYF	TGTGCCAGCAGCTTAGCGCCAGAACGAGAGACCCAGTACTTC
TRBD2	TRBV6-2/TRBV6-3	TRBJ2-3	NA	CASSRGGSTDTQYF	TGTGCCAGCAGTCGGGGGGGGAGCACAGATACGCAGTATTTT
TRBD1	TRBV19	TRBJ1-2	few	CASSGRTGGSDYGYTF	TGTGCCAGTAGTGGGCGAACAGGGGGCAGCGACTATGGCTACACCTTC
TRBD1	TRBV30	TRBJ1-6	once	CAWSGDRGNSPLHF	TGTGCCTGGAGTGGGGACAGGGGTAATTCACCCCTCCACTTT
NA	TRBV9	TRBJ1-2	NA	CASSVGAGNDGYTF	TGTGCCAGCAGCGTAGGGGCAGGGAATGATGGCTACACCTTC
NA	TRBV2	TRBJ2-3	NA	CASTQTGDTQYF	TGTGCCAGCACTCAGACTGGAGATACGCAGTATTTT
TRBD1	TRBV2	TRBJ1-5	few	CASSLDRSYQPQHF	TGTGCCAGCAGTTTGGACAGGTCTTATCAGCCCCAGCATTTT
TRBD1	TRBV3-1/TRBV3-2	TRBJ2-7	once	CASSHRGPYEQYF	TGTGCCAGCAGCCACAGGGGGCCCTACGAGCAGTACTTC
TRBD2	TRBV7-2	TRBJ2-7	NA	CASSLVAGGIYEQYF	TGTGCCAGCAGCTTAGTAGCGGGGGGGATCTACGAGCAGTACTTC
NA	TRBV7-6	TRBJ2-3	NA	CASSLVPSTSTKKGNTQYF	TGTGCCAGCAGCTTAGTGCCCTCGACATCGACCAAAAAGGGGAATACGCAGTATTTT
NA	TRBV19	TRBJ1-2	NA	CASKAGPPGYTF	TGTGCCAGTAAGGCAGGGCCCCCTGGCTACACCTTC
TRBD1	TRBV6-6	TRBJ2-2	few	CASSLTGTGGLNTGELFF	TGTGCCAGCAGTCTAACCGGGACAGGGGGGTTGAACACCGGGGAGCTGTTTTTT
NA	TRBV6-5	TRBJ2-5	NA	CASRPGGRETQYF	TGTGCCAGCAGACCCGGGGGACGGGAGACCCAGTACTTC
NA	TRBV30	TRBJ2-1	few	CAWSLVIFSGVSYNEQFF	TGTGCCTGGAGTTTAGTTATTTTTTCGGGAGTATCCTACAATGAGCAGTTCTTC
NA	TRBV18	TRBJ2-3	NA	CASSPRLSSTDTQYF	TGTGCCAGCTCACCACGTTTATCCAGTACAGATACGCAGTATTTT
NA	TRBV19	TRBJ1-1	once	CASSQPGLTNTEAFF	TGTGCCAGTAGCCAACCGGGACTGACGAACACTGAAGCTTTCTTT